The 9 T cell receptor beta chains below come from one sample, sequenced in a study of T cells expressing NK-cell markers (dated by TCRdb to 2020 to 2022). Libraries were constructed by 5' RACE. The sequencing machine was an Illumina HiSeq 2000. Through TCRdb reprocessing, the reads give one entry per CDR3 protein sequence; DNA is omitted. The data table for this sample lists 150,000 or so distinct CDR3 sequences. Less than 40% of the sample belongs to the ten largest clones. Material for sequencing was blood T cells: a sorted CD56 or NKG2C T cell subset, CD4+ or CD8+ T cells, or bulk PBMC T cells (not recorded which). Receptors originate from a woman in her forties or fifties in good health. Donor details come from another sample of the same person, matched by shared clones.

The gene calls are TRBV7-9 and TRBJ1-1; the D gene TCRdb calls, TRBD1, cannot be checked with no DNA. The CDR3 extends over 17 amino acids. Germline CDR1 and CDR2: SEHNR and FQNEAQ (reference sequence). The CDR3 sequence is CASSLVVGGRKFPEAFF.

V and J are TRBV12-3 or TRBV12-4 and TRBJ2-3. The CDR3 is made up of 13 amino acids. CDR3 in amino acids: CASSSIWADTQYF.

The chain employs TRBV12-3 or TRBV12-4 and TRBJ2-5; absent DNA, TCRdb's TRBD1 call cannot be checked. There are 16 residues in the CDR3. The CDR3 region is CASSLPGQGALETQYF.

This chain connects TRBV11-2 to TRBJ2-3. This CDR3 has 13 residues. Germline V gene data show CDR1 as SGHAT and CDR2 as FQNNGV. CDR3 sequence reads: CASSLDPTDTQYF.

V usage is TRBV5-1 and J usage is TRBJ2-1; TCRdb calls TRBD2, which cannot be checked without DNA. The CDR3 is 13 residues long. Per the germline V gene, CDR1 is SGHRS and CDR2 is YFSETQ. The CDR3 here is CASRASGRIEQFF.

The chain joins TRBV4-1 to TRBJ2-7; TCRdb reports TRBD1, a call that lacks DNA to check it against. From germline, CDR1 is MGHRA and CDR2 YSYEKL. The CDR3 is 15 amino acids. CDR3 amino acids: CASSQGIDRTYEQYF.

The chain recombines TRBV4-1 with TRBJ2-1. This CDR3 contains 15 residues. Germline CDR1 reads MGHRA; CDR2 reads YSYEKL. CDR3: CASSLESRPDNEQFF.

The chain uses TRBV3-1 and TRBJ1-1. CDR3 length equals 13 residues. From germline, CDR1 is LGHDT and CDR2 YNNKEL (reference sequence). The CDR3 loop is CASSDQRATEAFF.

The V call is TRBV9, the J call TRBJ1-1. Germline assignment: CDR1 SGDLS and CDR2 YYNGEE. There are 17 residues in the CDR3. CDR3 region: CASSSSARTLGFTEAFF.